This entry lists 25 T cell receptor beta chains sequenced from one sample in a study of cytomegalovirus exposure and HLA in healthy donors. The PCR made use of 60 Vbeta and 13 Jbeta primers. Libraries were prepared by immunoSEQ multiplex PCR; TCRdb keeps only in-frame clonotypes and omits some of them. The sample holds approximately 140,000 clones, 79% seen once. Sequencing used PBMCs. Every receptor here comes from a middle-aged man in good health and CMV-seropositive.

This rearrangement joins TRBV5-1 to TRBJ2-2; 7 bases line up with TRBD1. Germline loops: CDR1 SGHRS, CDR2 YFSETQ. This CDR3 comprises 18 residues. V shed 1 base, J shed 5 bases, and the junction held 14 bases outside the gene matches. CDR3 DNA: TGCGCCAGCAGCTTGCGCCCGGCCGGGACAGTTGGAACCGGGGAGCTGTTTTTT. This translates into CASSLRPAGTVGTGELFF.

V gene TRBV6-4 combines with J gene TRBJ2-2; 9 bases align to TRBD1. The CDR3 sequence is 15 residues long. V dropped 0 bases and J dropped 4; count of bases not matched to a gene: 0. CDR1 and CDR2 from the germline V gene are MRHNA and SNTAGT. The CDR3 DNA sequence: TGTGCCAGCAGTGACTCGACAGGGGGCACCGGGGAGCTGTTTTTT. This translates into CASSDSTGGTGELFF.

This clone has just one count. The CDR3 loop reads CASSQNQLAGGPNEQFF. The CDR3 region has the DNA TGTGCCAGCAGCCAGAACCAGCTAGCGGGAGGGCCGAATGAGCAGTTCTTC. The chain links TRBV11-3 to TRBJ2-1, with 12 nucleotides matching TRBD2. CDR1 SGHNT and CDR2 YENEEA come from the germline V gene. The CDR3 runs to 17 residues. With V trimmed by 5 bases and J by 7 bases, 12 bases remained unmatched.

As to this clone: The sample has other DNA sequences that encode this CDR3 too. The chain joins TRBV10-3 to TRBJ2-7, with 10 bases lining up with TRBD2. The CDR3 sequence is 14 residues long. Germline CDR1 ENHRY, CDR2 SYGVKD. Trimming removed 2 bases from V and 2 bases from J; junction bases left unmatched: 0. The CDR3 DNA follows: TGTGCCATCAGTGAGGGACTAGCGGCCTACGAGCAGTACTTC. Its translation is CAISEGLAAYEQYF.

The V call is TRBV6-1, the J call TRBJ2-7, with 9 bases lining up with TRBD2. V lost 6 bases and J lost 4; bases outside the gene matches: 7. This CDR3 is 14 amino acids long. Germline V CDR1 and CDR2: MNHNS, SASEGT. The CDR3 DNA reads TGTGCCAGCAGGGTAGCGGGAGAAGTTTACGAGCAGTACTTC. Its protein product is CASRVAGEVYEQYF.

J is TRBJ2-1 and V is TRBV6-5, with TRBD2 matching 12 bases. The junction had 8 bases not matched to a gene; V was cut back by 5 bases and J by 9 bases. Germline V gene lookup returns CDR1 MNHEY and CDR2 SVGAGI. CDR3 length equals 15 residues. The CDR3 bases are TGTGCCAGCAGTCCGAGACTAGCGGGAGTAGGTGAGCAGTTCTTC. This encodes CASSPRLAGVGEQFF.

This clone showed up just once. The V call is TRBV5-1, the J call TRBJ2-5; 13 bases line up with TRBD2. J was trimmed by 3 bases and V by 2 bases; bases with no gene match: 1. This CDR3 region has 15 residues. CDR1 is SGHRS, CDR2 YFSETQ, per germline. CDR3 sequence reads: CASSLLAGGEETQYF. The CDR3 bases are TGCGCCAGCAGCTTACTAGCGGGAGGGGAAGAGACCCAGTACTTC.

This clone has just a few counts. This chain uses TRBV11-2 with TRBJ2-7; possible D gene TRBD1, 5 bases. The ends were cut back, 1 base at V and 2 bases at J, with 18 bases in the middle. The CDR3 contains 17 residues. The V gene's germline CDR1 is SGHAT and CDR2 FQNNGV. The CDR3 loop is CASSLAQGGVVAYEQYF. In DNA form, the CDR3 reads TGTGCCAGCAGCTTAGCGCAGGGCGGTGTTGTAGCCTACGAGCAGTACTTC.

This chain's CDR3 is CASSLGTSSDTQYF. CDR3 DNA: TGTGCCAGCAGCTTAGGGACTAGCAGTGATACGCAGTATTTT. The chain carries TRBV7-2 and TRBJ2-3; 8 bases are a match to TRBD2. The CDR3 has 14 residues. Germline V gene lookup returns CDR1 SGHTA and CDR2 FQGNSA. The V segment lost 1 base and the J segment 6 bases; nucleotides outside the gene matches: 3.

This CDR3 reads CASTDRGHISGNTIYF. CDR3 sequence (DNA): TGTGCCAGCACCGACAGGGGGCATATCTCTGGAAACACCATATATTTT. The chain uses TRBV11-2 and TRBJ1-3, with 10 bases identical to TRBD1. Germline assignment: CDR1 SGHAT and CDR2 FQNNGV. The CDR3 length is 16 residues. V trimming: 7 bases; J trimming: 0 bases; junction bases outside the gene matches: 6. The whole variable domain, filled in from reference TRBV11-2 and TRBJ1-3, reads EAGVAQSPRYKIIEKRQSVAFWCNPISGHATLYWYQQILGQGPKLLIQFQNNGVVDDSQLPKDRFSAERLKGVDSTLKIQPAKLEDSAVYLCASTDRGHISGNTIYFGEGSWLTVV.

This clone was found a few times. The chain combines TRBV19 with TRBJ2-2, with 15 nucleotides matching TRBD2. Trimming removed 7 bases from V and 7 bases from J; junction bases left unmatched: 16. The CDR3 totals 19 residues. Germline loops: CDR1 LNHDA, CDR2 SQIVND (reference sequence). CDR3 amino acids: CASTAVGLAGGPSGGELFF. The CDR3 region has the DNA TGTGCCAGTACCGCCGTAGGACTAGCGGGAGGGCCTAGCGGCGGGGAGCTGTTTTTT.

This rearrangement joins TRBV5-4 to TRBJ2-1; the match to TRBD2 covers 7 bases. CDR3 length: 18 amino acids. CDR1 SGHNT and CDR2 YYREEE come from the germline V gene (reference sequence). Trimming cost V 0 bases and J 3 bases; bases outside gene matches: 12. The CDR3 nucleotides read TGTGCCAGCAGCTTGGGGGGGGGTGCGGGAGCCGGCTACAATGAGCAGTTCTTC. It specifies CASSLGGGAGAGYNEQFF.

Here the CDR3 reads CASSFVDRRRTEAFF. CDR3 coding DNA: TGTGCCAGCAGTTTCGTGGACAGGAGAAGGACTGAAGCTTTCTTT. V usage is TRBV28 and J usage is TRBJ1-1; 7 nucleotides align to TRBD1. The trim removed 3 bases at V and 5 bases at J, leaving 9 bases unmatched. Looked up from germline, CDR1 is MDHEN and CDR2 is SYDVKM. CDR3 length: 15 residues.

This clone was observed a few times. The V call is TRBV19, the J call TRBJ1-4; D remains unclear. The germline V and J ends were trimmed by 5 bases and 6 bases, with 13 bases remaining between them. CDR1 is LNHDA, CDR2 SQIVND, per germline (reference sequence). The CDR3 consists of 14 residues. CDR3 in DNA: TGTGCCAGTAGTCCAGGTATCAACGATGAAAAACTGTTTTTT. This gives the protein CASSPGINDEKLFF. Variable domain in full (rest from reference TRBV19 and TRBJ1-4): DGGITQSPKYLFRKEGQNVTLSCEQNLNHDAMYWYRQDPGQGLRLIYYSQIVNDFQKGDIAEGYSVSREKKESFPLTVTSAQKNPTAFYLCASSPGINDEKLFFGSGTQLSVL.

For the CDR3, the DNA is TGTGCCAGCAGTGCTTACAGAGGGGGAAACTATGGCTACACCTTC. This sequence encodes CASSAYRGGNYGYTF. The chain combines TRBV6-1 with TRBJ1-2, with D possibly being TRBD1 (6 bases). The CDR3 is 15 residues long. Trimming left V 4 bases short and J 2 bases short, with 14 bases between. Germline V gene data show CDR1 as MNHNS and CDR2 as SASEGT.

The chain has TRBV5-1 and TRBJ2-7; D gene unclear. With 0 bases removed from V and 2 bases from J, the gap between germline ends came to 9 bases. From germline, CDR1 is SGHRS and CDR2 YFSETQ. This CDR3 is built from 14 residues. CDR3 region: CASSLETTAYEQYF. The CDR3 nucleotides are TGCGCCAGCAGCTTGGAGACCACAGCCTACGAGCAGTACTTC.

The V and J genes are TRBV28 and TRBJ1-5; D remains unclear. V was cut by 6 bases and J by 9 bases, with 27 bases left in between. The CDR3 length is 17 residues. The germline V gene encodes CDR1 MDHEN and CDR2 SYDVKM. CDR3 residues: CASSKLTVLGGSMPQHF. CDR3 DNA: TGTGCCAGCAGCAAACTTACGGTTCTTGGAGGGAGCATGCCCCAGCATTTT.

The rearrangement uses TRBV13 and TRBJ2-3; the match to TRBD2 covers 11 bases. Looked up from germline, CDR1 is PRHDT and CDR2 is FYEKMQ (reference sequence). Germline trimming cut 5 bases from V and 5 bases from J; bases unmatched to any gene: 6. The CDR3 contains 15 residues. The CDR3 reads CASSPPGLAVDTQYF. DNA for the CDR3: TGTGCCAGCAGCCCCCCGGGACTAGCGGTAGATACGCAGTATTTT.

The chain employs TRBV5-1 and TRBJ1-2; 8 nucleotides match TRBD1. The CDR3 covers 14 residues. Per germline, CDR1 SGHRS and CDR2 YFSETQ. The J segment lost 6 bases and the V segment lost 4 bases, leaving 8 bases of the junction unmatched. The CDR3 coding sequence is TGCGCCAGCAGCCAGGGACAGGCGACGAATGGCTACACCTTC. Protein: CASSQGQATNGYTF. Complete variable domain (other parts from reference TRBV5-1 and TRBJ1-2): KAGVTQTPRYLIKTRGQQVTLSCSPISGHRSVSWYQQTPGQGLQFLFEYFSETQRNKGNFPGRFSGRQFSNSRSEMNVSTLELGDSALYLCASSQGQATNGYTFGSGTRLTVV.

The CDR3 sequence is CASSPGTSGSEQYF. As DNA, the CDR3 is TGTGCCAGCAGCCCCGGGACTAGCGGGAGTGAGCAGTACTTC. The chain uses TRBV14 and TRBJ2-7; 14 bases map to TRBD2. CDR3 length: 14 residues. CDR1 is SGHDN, CDR2 FVKESK, per germline. V shed 4 bases, J shed 7 bases, and the junction held 3 bases outside the gene matches.

This clone was picked up a small number of times. The V gene is TRBV5-1, the J gene TRBJ2-3, with 7 bases identical to TRBD2. CDR3 length: 12 residues. V trimming: 3 bases; J trimming: 6 bases; junction bases outside the gene matches: 1. CDR1 and CDR2 from the germline V gene are SGHRS and YFSETQ. The CDR3 nucleotides read TGCGCCAGCAGCTGGGAGGGGGATACGCAGTATTTT. Its protein product is CASSWEGDTQYF.

The rearrangement uses TRBV11-2 and TRBJ2-5; no firm D call. The J call may be in error: the DNA end matches TRBJ2-7 better. The germline gives CDR1 SGHAT, CDR2 FQNNGV. The CDR3 has 15 residues. The DNA for the CDR3 is TGTGCCAGCAGCTTAGGCATGGGCCCGACCTACGAGCAGTACTTC. Its protein is CASSLGMGPTYEQYF.

CDR3 DNA: TGTGCCAGCAGTGAATCAGGTGAAAAACTGTTTTTT. Protein product: CASSESGEKLFF. The J gene is TRBJ1-4, the V gene TRBV6-1, with unresolved D. Germline CDR1 is MNHNS and CDR2 is SASEGT. The V end lost 2 bases, the J end lost 7 bases, and 5 bases lay between the germline ends. The CDR3 covers 12 residues.

J is TRBJ2-7 and V is TRBV4-1; TRBD2 aligns across 9 bases. This CDR3 is 15 amino acids long. The germline V gene has CDR1 MGHRA and CDR2 YSYEKL. The ends lost 1 base at V and 4 bases at J; junction bases unmatched: 5. The CDR3 loop reads CASSQGGGGGYEQYF. DNA for the CDR3: TGCGCCAGCAGCCAAGGAGGCGGGGGGGGTTACGAGCAGTACTTC.

This clone was seen only a few times. This sequence joins TRBV29-1 and TRBJ2-3, with 14 bases identical to TRBD2. The V gene's germline CDR1 is SQVTM and CDR2 ANQGSEA. J gave up 2 bases and V 5 bases, and 9 bases lay outside the gene matches. This CDR3 has 17 residues. The chain's CDR3 is CSVPGLAGVLVTDTQYF. CDR3 nucleotides: TGCAGCGTTCCGGGACTAGCGGGAGTCTTGGTCACAGATACGCAGTATTTT.